Listed here are 29 T cell receptor beta chains from one sample, sequenced in a study of CD8+ T cells in alopecia areata. RNA extraction was followed by reverse transcription into cDNA, which acted as the sequencing template. Clones were sequenced by immunoSEQ multiplex PCR, and TCRdb holds only the in-frame ones, with some missing. This table has 110,000 to 150,000 clones, 54% appearing once. Sample treatment: oral pan-JAK inhibitor, 5-10 mg twice daily. The input for sequencing was CD8+ T cells sorted from blood, taken at week 4, from a patient treated with tofacitinib. These TCRs come from a human donor with alopecia areata.

In this sample, this clone turned up a few times. The rearrangement joins TRBV10-3 to TRBJ2-7; D ambiguous. Germline assignment: CDR1 ENHRY and CDR2 SYGVKD. The CDR3 runs 11 residues. V was cut by 2 bases and J by 5 bases, with 4 bases left in between. The CDR3 loop reads CAISEGHEQYF. CDR3 sequence (DNA): TGTGCCATCAGTGAGGGACACGAGCAGTACTTC.

This sequence joins TRBV29-1 and TRBJ2-5; no firm D call. Trimming pared 3 bases from V and 3 bases from J, leaving 5 bases between. Looked up from germline, CDR1 is SQVTM and CDR2 is ANQGSEA. This CDR3 has 11 amino acids. CDR3 loop: CSVESEETQYF. In DNA form, the CDR3 reads TGCAGCGTTGAGTCAGAAGAGACCCAGTACTTC.

J is TRBJ1-5 and V is TRBV27, with D possibly TRBD1 on 5 matching bases. Deletions cut 5 bases from V and 4 bases from J, with 15 bases between. The CDR3 runs to 15 residues. Germline CDR1 reads MNHEY; CDR2 reads SMNVEV (reference sequence). Here the CDR3 reads CASSIGAGGNQPQHF. The CDR3 coding sequence is TGTGCCAGCAGTATTGGGGCAGGCGGGAATCAGCCCCAGCATTTT.

The gene calls are TRBV29-1 and TRBJ1-2, with D possibly TRBD1 on 5 matching bases. The germline CDR1 and CDR2 sequences are SQVTM and ANQGSEA. CDR3 size: 13 residues. Trimming removed 7 bases at V and 6 bases at J, with 18 bases between. Written as DNA, the CDR3 is TGCAGCGCCCCGCCCCAGGGAGAGGATGGCTACACCTTC. Amino acid sequence: CSAPPQGEDGYTF.

This clone was observed a few times. The genes are TRBV6-1 and TRBJ1-1, with 7 bases lining up with TRBD1. V was pared by 4 bases and J by 4 bases, with 12 bases of the junction left unmatched. Germline-derived CDR1 and CDR2 are MNHNS and SASEGT. CDR3 length: 16 amino acids. The CDR3 spells CASSAGTAQFGTEAFF. The CDR3 nucleotides read TGTGCCAGCAGTGCAGGGACAGCCCAGTTTGGCACTGAAGCTTTCTTT.

The chain uses TRBV6-5 and TRBJ2-7, with D perhaps TRBD1 (5 bases). CDR1 is MNHEY, CDR2 SVGAGI, per germline. The V and J ends lost 0 bases and 3 bases respectively, with 9 bases between them. The CDR3 totals 14 residues. CDR3 sequence reads: CASSYSRQSYEQYF. CDR3 nucleotide sequence: TGTGCCAGCAGTTACTCGCGACAGAGCTACGAGCAGTACTTC.

Here the CDR3 reads CASSERGGAAFF. CDR3 bases: TGTGCCAGCAGTGAACGGGGGGGGGCAGCTTTCTTT. This chain connects TRBV6-1 to TRBJ1-1; D perhaps matches TRBD1 (6 bases). Trimming stripped 2 bases from V and 10 bases from J, with 11 bases between. CDR1 MNHNS and CDR2 SASEGT come from the germline V gene. The CDR3 covers 12 residues.

The chain is built from TRBV30 and TRBJ2-3, with 11 bases matching TRBD2. V trimming: 2 bases; J trimming: 3 bases; junction bases outside the gene matches: 4. Per the germline V gene, CDR1 is GTSNPN and CDR2 is SVGIG (reference sequence). The CDR3 is made up of 15 amino acids. This chain's CDR3 is CAWSLLAGGTDTQYF. In DNA, the CDR3 is TGTGCCTGGAGTCTTCTAGCGGGGGGAACAGATACGCAGTATTTT.

V gene TRBV4-1 combines with J gene TRBJ1-1, with unresolved D. This CDR3 region has 12 residues. The V gene lost 4 bases and the J gene lost 3 bases, with 6 bases spanning the gap. From germline, CDR1 is MGHRA and CDR2 YSYEKL. DNA for the CDR3: TGCGCCAGCAGCCCTGACGACACTGAAGCTTTCTTT. It yields the protein CASSPDDTEAFF.

The chain employs TRBV2 and TRBJ1-1; a possible D gene is TRBD1 (6 bases). Trimming pared 3 bases from V and 0 bases from J, leaving 8 bases between. The CDR3 is 14 amino acids. Per the germline V gene, CDR1 is SNHLY and CDR2 is FYNNEI. CDR3 protein: CASSDQGMNTEAFF. CDR3 DNA sequence: TGTGCCAGCAGTGATCAGGGGATGAACACTGAAGCTTTCTTT.

This clone was seen a few times. V gene TRBV19 combines with J gene TRBJ1-1, with D perhaps matching TRBD1 (5 bases). Trimming stripped 3 bases from V and 5 bases from J, with 16 bases between. The CDR3 consists of 15 residues. CDR1 LNHDA and CDR2 SQIVND come from the germline V gene (reference sequence). CDR3 bases: TGTGCCAGTAGTATCGGGGCTTTTGGTAAAACTGAAGCTTTCTTT. It translates to CASSIGAFGKTEAFF.

The gene calls are TRBV7-9 and TRBJ1-6; no definite D call. Trimming left V 1 base short and J 14 bases short, with 12 bases between. The CDR3 extends over 13 amino acids. Germline CDR1 SEHNR, CDR2 FQNEAQ (reference sequence). CDR3 nucleotide sequence: TGTGCCAGCAGCTTAGGGGAGAACTTGACCCTCCACTTT. Its protein product is CASSLGENLTLHF.

The CDR3 sequence is CASSPDEETQYF. Written as DNA, the CDR3 is TGTGCCAGCTCACCAGACGAAGAGACCCAGTACTTC. The chain employs TRBV18 and TRBJ2-5; no clear D. The ends were cut back, 2 bases at V and 3 bases at J, with 4 bases in the middle. The CDR3 is made up of 12 amino acids. CDR1 is KGHSH and CDR2 is LQKENI in the germline V gene.

The chain has TRBV19 and TRBJ1-1; D is undetermined. The CDR3 totals 13 residues. The V end lost 7 bases, the J end lost 0 bases, and 9 bases lay between the germline ends. CDR1 and CDR2 from the germline V gene are LNHDA and SQIVND (reference sequence). The CDR3 nucleotides read TGTGCCAGTATGGAGGAGATGAACACTGAAGCTTTCTTT. Translating it yields CASMEEMNTEAFF.

The V and J genes are TRBV6-5 and TRBJ2-1; D might be TRBD2 (7 bases). The CDR3 is made up of 12 amino acids. CDR1 is MNHEY, CDR2 SVGAGI, per germline. Between the trimmed V and J ends, which lost 2 bases and 9 bases, there was a span of 8 bases. CDR3 protein: CASSYGGAEQFF. As DNA, the CDR3 is TGTGCCAGCAGTTACGGGGGGGCTGAGCAGTTCTTC.

There are a few counts of this clone. The chain employs TRBV5-5 and TRBJ1-6; weak D call: TRBD1 (6 bases). From germline, CDR1 is SGHKS and CDR2 YYEKEE (reference sequence). CDR3 length equals 15 residues. The V end was cut by 0 bases, the J end by 11 bases, with 15 bases between. The CDR3 DNA reads TGTGCCAGCAGCTTGGGGTCCAGGGGTGGGGCACCCCTCCACTTT. Encoded protein: CASSLGSRGGAPLHF.

This clone was seen a handful of times. CDR3 bases: TGTGCCAGCAGTTTACCGGGGGCCCCTTCCTACGAGCAGTACTTC. It codes for CASSLPGAPSYEQYF. The chain has TRBV27 and TRBJ2-7; D tentatively reads TRBD1 or TRBD2 (6 bases each). Germline V lookup: CDR1 MNHEY, CDR2 SMNVEV (reference sequence). The ends were cut back, 2 bases at V and 1 base at J, with 12 bases in the middle. The length of the CDR3 is 15 residues.

The J gene is TRBJ1-2, the V gene TRBV27, with D hard to call. The V end was cut by 5 bases, the J end by 4 bases, with 14 bases between. CDR3 size: 14 residues. CDR1 and CDR2 (germline): MNHEY, SMNVEV (reference sequence). Here the CDR3 DNA reads TGTGCCAGCAGTCCCTCTACACCCCCCTATGGCTACACCTTC. The encoded protein is CASSPSTPPYGYTF.

This clone has a handful of counts. The chain carries TRBV11-3 and TRBJ1-2; D is unclear. The germline V gene encodes CDR1 SGHNT and CDR2 YENEEA. V dropped 5 bases and J dropped 8 bases, with 15 bases sitting between them. The CDR3 contains 13 residues. CDR3 nucleotide sequence: TGTGCCAGCAGCCCCGCCGTGTGGTGGGGCTACACCTTC. Translated: CASSPAVWWGYTF.

The chain combines TRBV27 with TRBJ2-7; D unclear. The CDR3 covers 15 residues. Germline assignment: CDR1 MNHEY and CDR2 SMNVEV (reference sequence). V dropped 1 base and J dropped 0 bases, with 10 bases sitting between them. This CDR3 is CASSLWAGRSYEQYF. The CDR3 DNA sequence: TGTGCCAGCAGTTTATGGGCAGGCCGCTCCTACGAGCAGTACTTC.

The chain links TRBV5-4 to TRBJ1-2; D is ambiguous. V was pared by 0 bases and J by 8 bases, with 8 bases between. Germline V gives CDR1 SGHNT, CDR2 YYREEE (reference sequence). The CDR3 loop spans 12 amino acids. The CDR3: CASSLGLGGYTF. The CDR3 nucleotides are TGTGCCAGCAGCTTGGGATTGGGAGGCTACACCTTC.

J is TRBJ1-1 and V is TRBV19; possible D gene TRBD1, 6 bases. Germline loops: CDR1 LNHDA, CDR2 SQIVND (reference sequence). The germline V and J ends were trimmed by 9 bases and 5 bases, with 19 bases remaining between them. The CDR3 runs to 14 residues. The CDR3 reads CASLNRDEGTEAFF. The CDR3 DNA sequence: TGTGCCAGCCTTAACAGGGACGAAGGGACTGAAGCTTTCTTT.

About this clone: One junction end disagrees with the germline gene, perhaps due to a read error. Different DNA sequences within this sample yield the same CDR3. The V gene is TRBV13, the J gene TRBJ2-7; tentatively, D is TRBD2 (6 bases). Germline CDR1 PRHDT, CDR2 FYEKMQ (reference sequence). The CDR3 spans 13 residues. CDR3 DNA: TGTGCCAGCAGTTTAGCCGGGGGTTACGAGCAGTACTTC. Its protein product is CASSLAGGYEQYF.

This chain's CDR3 is CASSQDDGINTGELFF. CDR3 DNA sequence: TGCGCCAGCAGCCAAGACGATGGGATTAACACCGGGGAGCTGTTTTTT. J is TRBJ2-2 and V is TRBV4-1; D is unclear. CDR1 is MGHRA, CDR2 YSYEKL, per germline. Between the trimmed V and J ends, which lost 0 bases and 2 bases, there was a span of 10 bases. The CDR3 extends over 16 amino acids.

The chain combines TRBV10-3 with TRBJ2-7, with 8 bases identical to TRBD2. The V gene's germline CDR1 is ENHRY and CDR2 SYGVKD. The CDR3 is 18 residues long. Germline trimming cut 2 bases from V and 2 bases from J; bases unmatched to any gene: 14. For the CDR3, the DNA is TGTGCCATCAGTGAGGGAACGGGGGGGTATGTCCTCACCTACGAGCAGTACTTC. This sequence encodes CAISEGTGGYVLTYEQYF.

This clone has just a few counts. Other DNA sequences in the sample encode the same CDR3. The V gene is TRBV13, the J gene TRBJ2-2; 10 nucleotides agree with TRBD2. Losses at the gene ends were 0 bases for V and 2 bases for J; bases not matched to a gene: 0. The CDR3 runs 16 residues. The germline V gene has CDR1 PRHDT and CDR2 FYEKMQ (reference sequence). CDR3 loop: CASSLGLAGNTGELFF. The CDR3 DNA follows: TGTGCCAGCAGCTTAGGACTAGCGGGAAACACCGGGGAGCTGTTTTTT.

V usage is TRBV2 and J usage is TRBJ1-2; D is undetermined. The CDR3 contains 13 residues. V was clipped by 6 bases and J by 11 bases, with 19 bases between them. Germline V CDR1 and CDR2: SNHLY, FYNNEI. CDR3 sequence: CASRPAGPASYTF. The CDR3 DNA follows: TGTGCCAGCAGACCCGCCGGGCCCGCTTCTTACACCTTC. Drawing the rest from reference TRBV2 and TRBJ1-2, the complete variable domain is EPEVTQTPSHQVTQMGQEVILRCVPISNHLYFYWYRQILGQKVEFLVSFYNNEISEKSEIFDDQFSVERPDGSNFTLKIRSTKLEDSAMYFCASRPAGPASYTFGSGTRLTVV.

This clone turned up a few times. The genes are TRBV2 and TRBJ2-3; 11 bases agree with TRBD2. The CDR3 length is 14 residues. The junction had 2 bases not matched to a gene; V was cut back by 9 bases and J by 0 bases. The germline V gene encodes CDR1 SNHLY and CDR2 FYNNEI. The CDR3 coding sequence is TGTGCCAGGACTAGCGGGGCTAGCACAGATACGCAGTATTTT. Its protein is CARTSGASTDTQYF.

The chain combines TRBV27 with TRBJ2-3, with 11 bases lining up with TRBD2. J lost 2 bases, V lost 5 bases, and 9 bases had no gene match. The V gene's germline CDR1 is MNHEY and CDR2 SMNVEV (reference sequence). The CDR3 totals 17 residues. As DNA, the CDR3 is TGTGCCAGCAGTCTCACGACTAGCGGGGTTTCCACAGATACGCAGTATTTT. This gives the protein CASSLTTSGVSTDTQYF.